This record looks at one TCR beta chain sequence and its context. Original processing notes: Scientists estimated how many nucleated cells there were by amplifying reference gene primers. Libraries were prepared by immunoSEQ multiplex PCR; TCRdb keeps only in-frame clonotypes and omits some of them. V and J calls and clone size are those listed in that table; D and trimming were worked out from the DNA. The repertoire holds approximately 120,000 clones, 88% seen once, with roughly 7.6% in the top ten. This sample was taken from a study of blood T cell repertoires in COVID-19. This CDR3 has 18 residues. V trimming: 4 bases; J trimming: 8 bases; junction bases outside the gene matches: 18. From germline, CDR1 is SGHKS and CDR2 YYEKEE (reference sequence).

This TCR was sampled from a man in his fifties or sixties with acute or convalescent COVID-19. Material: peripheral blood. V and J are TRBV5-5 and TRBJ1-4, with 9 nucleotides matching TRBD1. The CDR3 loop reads CASSIEPGGTGIREKLFF. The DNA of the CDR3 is TGTGCCAGCAGCATAGAACCGGGAGGGACAGGGATCAGAGAAAAACTGTTTTTT. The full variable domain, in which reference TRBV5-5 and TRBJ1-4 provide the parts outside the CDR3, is DAGVTQSPTHLIKTRGQQVTLRCSPISGHKSVSWYQQVLGQGPQFIFQYYEKEERGRGNFPDRFSARQFPNYSSELNVNALLLGDSALYLCASSIEPGGTGIREKLFFGSGTQLSVL.